The sample holds a few counts of the clone carrying this T cell receptor (beta chain). Its target is not known. Germline lookup yields CDR1 SGHKS and CDR2 YYEKEE (reference sequence). This CDR3 has 14 amino acids. The ends were cut back, 2 bases at V and 3 bases at J, with 9 bases in the middle. In the PCR, 60 Vbeta and 13 Jbeta primers were used. Profiling relied on immunoSEQ multiplex PCR, and the TCRdb table lists in-frame clones only, not all of them. The table includes more than 85,000 clones, approximately 9% detected once. This entry comes from a study of cytomegalovirus exposure and HLA in healthy donors. Study-level points and caveats: Among TCR beta chains, those listed as cytomegalovirus-associated numbered about 160.

The rearrangement joins TRBV5-5 to TRBJ1-5; possible D gene TRBD1, 5 bases. This TCR was recovered from a man aged 50 or older in good health and CMV-seropositive. The sequenced sample consisted of PBMCs. The CDR3 bases are TGTGCCAGCAGCTTAGACAGCCTCAATCAGCCCCAGCATTTT. It yields the protein CASSLDSLNQPQHF.